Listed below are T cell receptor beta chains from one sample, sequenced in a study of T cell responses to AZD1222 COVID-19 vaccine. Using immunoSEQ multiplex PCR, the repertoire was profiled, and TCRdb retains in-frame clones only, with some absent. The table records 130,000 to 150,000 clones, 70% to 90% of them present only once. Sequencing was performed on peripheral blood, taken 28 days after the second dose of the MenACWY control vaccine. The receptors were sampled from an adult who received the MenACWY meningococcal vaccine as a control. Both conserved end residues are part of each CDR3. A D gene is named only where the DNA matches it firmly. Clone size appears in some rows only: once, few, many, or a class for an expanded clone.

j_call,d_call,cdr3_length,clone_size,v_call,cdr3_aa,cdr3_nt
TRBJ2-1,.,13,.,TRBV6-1,CASSEDGHNEQFF,TGTGCCAGCAGTGAGGACGGGCATAATGAGCAGTTCTTC
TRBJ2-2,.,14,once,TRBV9,CASSVAGNTGELFF,TGTGCCAGCAGCGTAGCAGGGAACACCGGGGAGCTGTTTTTT
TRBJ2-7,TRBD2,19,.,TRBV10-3,CAISGRTTSGRASSYEQYF,TGTGCCATCAGTGGTCGAACCACTAGCGGGAGGGCCTCATCCTACGAGCAGTACTTC
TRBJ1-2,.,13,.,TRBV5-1,CASSWTVNYGYTF,TGCGCCAGCAGCTGGACAGTAAACTATGGCTACACCTTC
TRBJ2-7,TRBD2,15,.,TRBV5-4,CASSLGGGDVYEQYF,TGTGCCAGCAGCTTGGGTGGGGGGGACGTCTACGAGCAGTACTTC
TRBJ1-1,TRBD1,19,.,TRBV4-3,CASSQATYRGGNGNTEAFF,TGCGCCAGCAGCCAGGCGACGTACAGGGGCGGTAATGGGAACACTGAAGCTTTCTTT
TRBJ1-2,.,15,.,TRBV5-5,CASSLGQPLHYGYTF,TGTGCCAGCAGCCTGGGCCAGCCCCTCCACTATGGCTACACCTTC
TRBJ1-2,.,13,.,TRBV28,CASSFQGSGGYTF,TGTGCCAGCAGCTTCCAGGGGTCAGGGGGCTACACCTTC
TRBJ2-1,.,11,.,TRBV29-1,CSVDSGRQQFF,TGCAGCGTTGATTCGGGACGTCAGCAGTTCTTC
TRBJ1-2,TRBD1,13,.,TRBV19,CASSETGSRGYTF,TGTGCCAGTAGTGAGACAGGGTCTCGTGGCTACACCTTC
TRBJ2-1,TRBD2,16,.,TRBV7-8,CASTPRGGGRGNEQFF,TGTGCCAGCACCCCTAGGGGGGGCGGGAGGGGGAATGAGCAGTTCTTC
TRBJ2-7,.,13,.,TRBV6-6,CASRPGAGYEQYF,TGTGCCAGCAGACCAGGGGCCGGCTACGAGCAGTACTTC
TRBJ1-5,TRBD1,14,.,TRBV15,CATREGAAVQPQHF,TGTGCCACCAGAGAGGGGGCCGCGGTTCAGCCCCAGCATTTT
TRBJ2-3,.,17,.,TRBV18,CASSSPRATRGTDTQYF,TGTGCCAGCTCATCTCCGCGAGCGACCCGGGGCACAGATACGCAGTATTTT
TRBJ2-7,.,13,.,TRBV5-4,CASSPRGRNEQYF,TGTGCCAGCAGCCCCCGGGGGCGGAACGAGCAGTACTTC
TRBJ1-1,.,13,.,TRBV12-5,CASGRSPNTEAFF,TGTGCTAGTGGTAGGTCCCCGAACACTGAAGCTTTCTTT
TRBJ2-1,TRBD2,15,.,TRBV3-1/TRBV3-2,CASRRSGANYNEQFF,TGTGCCAGCAGGCGTAGCGGGGCGAACTACAATGAGCAGTTCTTC
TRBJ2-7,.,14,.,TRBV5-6,CASSAEYGVYEQYF,TGTGCCAGCAGCGCAGAATACGGGGTGTACGAGCAGTACTTC
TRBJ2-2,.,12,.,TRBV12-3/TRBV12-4,CASSRGKGELFF,TGTGCCAGCAGCCGGGGAAAGGGGGAGCTGTTTTTT
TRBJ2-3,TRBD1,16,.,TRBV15,CATSRRKGQYTDTQYF,TGTGCCACCAGCAGGAGGAAGGGACAGTACACAGATACGCAGTATTTT
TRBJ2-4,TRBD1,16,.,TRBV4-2,CASSQESGAGGNIQYF,TGTGCCAGCAGCCAAGAGTCGGGTGCAGGGGGAAACATTCAGTACTTC
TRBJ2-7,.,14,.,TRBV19,CASSIFPSSYEQYF,TGTGCCAGTAGTATCTTTCCAAGCTCCTACGAGCAGTACTTC
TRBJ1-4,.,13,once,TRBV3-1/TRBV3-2,CASSQRGNEKLFF,TGTGCCAGCAGCCAGCGGGGTAATGAAAAACTGTTTTTT
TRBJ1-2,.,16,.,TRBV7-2,CASSIDRELSNYGYTF,TGTGCCAGCAGCATTGACCGGGAACTATCGAACTATGGCTACACCTTC
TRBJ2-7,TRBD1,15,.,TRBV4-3,CASSPGTETLFEQYF,TGCGCCAGCAGCCCGGGGACAGAGACTCTATTCGAGCAGTACTTC
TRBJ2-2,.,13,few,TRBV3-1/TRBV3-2,CASSQFLSGELFF,TGTGCCAGCAGCCAATTCTTAAGCGGGGAGCTGTTTTTT
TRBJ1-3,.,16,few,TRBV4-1,CASSEFDTSSGNTIYF,TGCGCCAGCAGCGAATTCGACACCAGCTCTGGAAACACCATATATTTT
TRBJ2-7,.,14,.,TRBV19,CASSISGGPYEQYF,TGTGCCAGTAGTATTAGTGGGGGGCCATACGAGCAGTACTTC
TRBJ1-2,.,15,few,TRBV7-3,CASSLSPGQGYGYTF,TGTGCCAGCAGCTTATCTCCAGGGCAGGGCTATGGCTACACCTTC
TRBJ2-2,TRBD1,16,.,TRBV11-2,CASSSRTGGGTGELFF,TGTGCCAGCAGCTCTCGGACAGGGGGTGGAACCGGGGAGCTGTTTTTT
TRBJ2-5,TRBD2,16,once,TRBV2,CASSEAQGLGQETQYF,TGTGCCAGCAGTGAAGCGCAGGGACTAGGCCAAGAGACCCAGTACTTC
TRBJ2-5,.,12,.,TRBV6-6,CASSPGTETQYF,TGTGCCAGCAGCCCAGGGACAGAGACCCAGTACTTC
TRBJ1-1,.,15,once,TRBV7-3,CASSLGAGAHTEAFF,TGTGCCAGCTCCCTGGGGGCGGGGGCCCACACTGAAGCTTTCTTT
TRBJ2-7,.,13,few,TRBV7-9,CASSLYGTDEQYF,TGTGCCAGCAGCTTATACGGGACCGACGAGCAGTACTTC
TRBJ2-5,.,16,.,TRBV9,CASSVGVEAREETQYF,TGTGCCAGCAGCGTAGGTGTTGAGGCGCGAGAAGAGACCCAGTACTTC
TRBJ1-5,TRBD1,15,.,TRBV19,CASRTSDRPNQPQHF,TGTGCCAGTAGGACCTCGGACAGGCCCAATCAGCCCCAGCATTTT
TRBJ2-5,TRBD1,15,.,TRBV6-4,CASSRDSQSTETQYF,TGTGCCAGCTCCCGGGACAGCCAGTCCACGGAGACCCAGTACTTC
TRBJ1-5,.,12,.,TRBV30,CAWSAGNQPQHF,TGTGCCTGGAGTGCGGGGAATCAGCCCCAGCATTTT
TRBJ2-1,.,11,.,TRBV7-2,CASSHMNEQFF,TGTGCCAGCAGCCACATGAATGAGCAGTTCTTC
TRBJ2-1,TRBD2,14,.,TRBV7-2,CASSSPGRAGEQFF,TGTGCCAGCAGCTCACCTGGGAGGGCGGGTGAGCAGTTCTTC
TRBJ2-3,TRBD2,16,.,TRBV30,CAWIQHRASGANTQYF,TGTGCCTGGATACAACACAGGGCTAGCGGGGCGAATACGCAGTATTTT
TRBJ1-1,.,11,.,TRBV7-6,CASSPGWGAFF,TGTGCCAGCAGCCCCGGGTGGGGAGCTTTCTTT
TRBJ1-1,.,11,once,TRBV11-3,CASSFGGEAFF,TGTGCCAGCAGCTTTGGGGGTGAAGCTTTCTTT
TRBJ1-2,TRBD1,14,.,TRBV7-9,CASSFEGAVYGYTF,TGTGCCAGCAGCTTCGAGGGGGCGGTCTATGGCTACACCTTC
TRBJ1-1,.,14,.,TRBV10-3,CAISAAGDGTEAFF,TGTGCCATCAGTGCGGCAGGGGACGGCACTGAAGCTTTCTTT
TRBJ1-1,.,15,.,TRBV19,CASSMGIGRDTEAFF,TGTGCCAGTAGTATGGGTATCGGAAGGGACACTGAAGCTTTCTTT
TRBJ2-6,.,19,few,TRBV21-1,CASGDRGPRDISGANVLTF,TGTGCCAGCGGGGACAGGGGGCCTCGTGATATCTCTGGGGCCAACGTCCTGACTTTC
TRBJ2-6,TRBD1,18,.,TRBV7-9,CASRQGQARISGANVLTF,TGTGCCAGCAGACAAGGACAGGCGCGGATCTCTGGGGCCAACGTCCTGACTTTC
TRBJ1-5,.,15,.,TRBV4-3,CASSQEPGMNQPQHF,TGCGCCAGCAGCCAAGAGCCGGGTATGAATCAGCCCCAGCATTTT
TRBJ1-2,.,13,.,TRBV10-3,CAIARALHHGYTF,TGTGCCATCGCCCGGGCTCTGCATCATGGCTACACCTTC